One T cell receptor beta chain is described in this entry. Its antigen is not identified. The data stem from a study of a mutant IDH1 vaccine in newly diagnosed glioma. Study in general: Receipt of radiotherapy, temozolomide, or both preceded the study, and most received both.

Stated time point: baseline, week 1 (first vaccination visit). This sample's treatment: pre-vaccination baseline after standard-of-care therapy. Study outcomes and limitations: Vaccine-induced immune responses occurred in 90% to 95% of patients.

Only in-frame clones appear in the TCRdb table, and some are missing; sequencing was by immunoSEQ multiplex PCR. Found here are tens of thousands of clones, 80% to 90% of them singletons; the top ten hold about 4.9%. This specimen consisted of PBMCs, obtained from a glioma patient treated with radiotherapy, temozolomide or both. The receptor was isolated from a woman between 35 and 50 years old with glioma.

The DNA of the CDR3 is TGCGCCAGCAGCTTAGCTAGCGGGATCTCCTACGAGCAGTACTTC. This encodes CASSLASGISYEQYF. The chain recombines TRBV5-1 with TRBJ2-7; TRBD2 aligns across 9 bases. The trim removed 2 bases at V and 0 bases at J, leaving 3 bases unmatched. CDR3 length equals 15 residues. The germline gives CDR1 SGHRS, CDR2 YFSETQ. The full variable domain, rest sourced from reference TRBV5-1 and TRBJ2-7, is KAGVTQTPRYLIKTRGQQVTLSCSPISGHRSVSWYQQTPGQGLQFLFEYFSETQRNKGNFPGRFSGRQFSNSRSEMNVSTLELGDSALYLCASSLASGISYEQYFGPGTRLTVT.